The clone carrying this TCR beta chain was picked up many times. Its antigen is still unknown. This CDR3 is built from 13 residues. Germline CDR1 reads LGHDT; CDR2 reads YNNKEL (reference sequence). The V end lost 4 bases, the J end lost 3 bases, and 10 bases lay between the germline ends. With 10-nucleotide random UMIs included, cDNA was synthesized by 5'RACE. TCRdb re-derived calls from the 5' RACE reads in MiXCR, one entry per CDR3 protein. This table holds around 130,000 distinct CDR3 sequences, roughly 3.2% found once. The data are from a study of neurological immune-mediated disorders. Study-level findings and limits: HTLV-1-associated myelopathy ranked highest for TCR clonal expansion and multiple sclerosis lowest, beneath healthy controls.

This receptor was obtained from a woman in her 30s with multiple sclerosis. The material sequenced was PBMCs. The V gene is TRBV3-1, the J gene TRBJ2-7; D is perhaps TRBD2 (6 bases). The chain's CDR3 is CASSLRGNYEQYF. CDR3 nucleotide sequence: TGTGCCAGCAGCCTACGGGGGAACTACGAGCAGTACTTC.